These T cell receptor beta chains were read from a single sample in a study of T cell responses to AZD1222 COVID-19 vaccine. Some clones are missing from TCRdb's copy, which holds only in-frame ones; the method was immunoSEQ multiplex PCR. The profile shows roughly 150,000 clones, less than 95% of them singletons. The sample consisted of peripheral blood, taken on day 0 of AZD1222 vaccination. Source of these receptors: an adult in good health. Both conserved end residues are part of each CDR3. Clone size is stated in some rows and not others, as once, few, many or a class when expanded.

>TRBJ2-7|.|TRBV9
CASSVLAGEFHEQYF
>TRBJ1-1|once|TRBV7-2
CASSPLAGRNTEAFF
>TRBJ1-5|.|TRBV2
CASSGLGYSNQPQHF
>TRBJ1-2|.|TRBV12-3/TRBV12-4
CASTVDRGFGYTF
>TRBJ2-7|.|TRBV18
CASSPRAEAYEQYF
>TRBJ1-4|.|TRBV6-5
CASSKRTEPNEKLFF
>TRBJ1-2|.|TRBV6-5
CASSPDRGSNYGYTF
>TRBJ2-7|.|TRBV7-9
CASSLGLAGAGYEQYF
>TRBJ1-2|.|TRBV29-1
CSVELRTDPNYGYTF
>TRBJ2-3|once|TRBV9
CASSATSGTDTQYF
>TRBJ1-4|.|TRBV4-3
CASSPVGPEAEKLFF
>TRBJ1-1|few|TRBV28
CASSLGDRVELNTEAFF
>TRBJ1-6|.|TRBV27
CASSLSVMIYSPLHF
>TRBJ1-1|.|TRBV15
CATSRVFGGAEAFF
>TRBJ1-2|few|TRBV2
CASSELAGENYGYTF
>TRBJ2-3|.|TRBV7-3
CASSPSGSTDTQYF
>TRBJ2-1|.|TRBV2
CASSGLASYNEQFF
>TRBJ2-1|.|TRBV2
CASRLQGAGSINEQFF
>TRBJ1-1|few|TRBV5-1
CASSPAGTFEAFF